This TCR beta chain was profiled in a study of T cells in Graves' hyperthyroidism and ophthalmopathy. The CDR3 spans 14 residues. Trimming shortened V by 1 base and J by 2 bases, and 11 bases separated the two germline ends. CDR1 is GTSNPN and CDR2 is SVGIG in the germline V gene (reference sequence). This clonotype appeared many times. TCR beta CDR3 regions were amplified from RNA transcripts. Initially, a first-round RT-PCR of the TCR CDR3 employed the HTBI primer set. TCRdb passed the multiplex PCR reads through MiXCR, listing each CDR3 protein once. The top ten hold 10% to 15% of the sample, which has roughly 250,000 distinct CDR3 sequences, about 15% seen once.

The source is a woman between 40 and 50 years old with Graves' hyperthyroidism that later progressed to Graves' ophthalmopathy. Source material: blood. V and J are TRBV30 and TRBJ1-2, with D perhaps TRBD1 (6 bases). CDR3 region: CAWSGRGQNYGYTF. For the CDR3, the DNA is TGTGCCTGGAGTGGCAGGGGCCAGAACTATGGCTACACCTTC.